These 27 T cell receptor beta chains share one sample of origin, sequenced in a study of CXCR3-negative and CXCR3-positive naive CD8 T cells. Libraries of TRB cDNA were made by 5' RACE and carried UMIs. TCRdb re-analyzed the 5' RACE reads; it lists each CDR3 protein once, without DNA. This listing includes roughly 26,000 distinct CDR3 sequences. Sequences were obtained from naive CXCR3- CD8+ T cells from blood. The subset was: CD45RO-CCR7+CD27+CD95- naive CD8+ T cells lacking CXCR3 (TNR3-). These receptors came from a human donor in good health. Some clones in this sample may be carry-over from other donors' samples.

The CDR3 sequence: CASSQIETSGDEQFF. The chain uses TRBV4-3 and TRBJ2-1; the TCRdb call, TRBD2, lacks DNA for checking. The germline V gene encodes CDR1 LGHNA and CDR2 YSLEER. There are 15 residues in the CDR3.

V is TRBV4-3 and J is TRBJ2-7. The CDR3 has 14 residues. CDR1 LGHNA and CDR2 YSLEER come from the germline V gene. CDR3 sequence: CASSQVQSPYEQYF.

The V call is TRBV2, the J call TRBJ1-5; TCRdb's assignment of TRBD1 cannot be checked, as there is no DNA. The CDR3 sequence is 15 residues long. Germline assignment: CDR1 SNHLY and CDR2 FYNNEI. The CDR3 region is CASLKSRESNQPQHF.

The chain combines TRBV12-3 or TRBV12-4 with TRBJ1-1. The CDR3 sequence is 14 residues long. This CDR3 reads CASSLFGENTEAFF.

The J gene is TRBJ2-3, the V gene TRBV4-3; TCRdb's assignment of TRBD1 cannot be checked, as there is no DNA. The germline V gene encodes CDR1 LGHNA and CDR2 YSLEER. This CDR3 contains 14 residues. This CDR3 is CASSQDWTGDTQYF.

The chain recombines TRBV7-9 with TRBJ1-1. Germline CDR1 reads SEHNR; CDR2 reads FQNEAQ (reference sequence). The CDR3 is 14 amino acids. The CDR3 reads CASSSWTMNTEAFF.

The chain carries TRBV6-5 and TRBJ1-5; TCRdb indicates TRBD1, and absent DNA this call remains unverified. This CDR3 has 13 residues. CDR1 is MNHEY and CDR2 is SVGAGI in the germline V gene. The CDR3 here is CASSYAWGRPQHF.

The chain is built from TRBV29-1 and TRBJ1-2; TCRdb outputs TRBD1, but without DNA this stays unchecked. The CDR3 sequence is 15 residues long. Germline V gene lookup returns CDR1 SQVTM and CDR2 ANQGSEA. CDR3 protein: CSVEDVGGSGYGYTF.

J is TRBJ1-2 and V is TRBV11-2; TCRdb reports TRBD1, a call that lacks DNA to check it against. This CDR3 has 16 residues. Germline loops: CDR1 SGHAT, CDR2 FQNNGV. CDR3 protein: CASSPTPGQPRDGYTF.

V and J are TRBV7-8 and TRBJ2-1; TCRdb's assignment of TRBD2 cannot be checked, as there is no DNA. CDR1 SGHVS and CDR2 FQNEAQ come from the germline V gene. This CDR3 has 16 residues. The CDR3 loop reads CASSFLAGGHEGEQFF.

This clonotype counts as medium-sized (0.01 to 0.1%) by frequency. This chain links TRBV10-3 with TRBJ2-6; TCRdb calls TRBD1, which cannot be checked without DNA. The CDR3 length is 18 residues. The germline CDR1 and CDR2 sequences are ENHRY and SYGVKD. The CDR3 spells CAISEIEVRGSGANVLTF.

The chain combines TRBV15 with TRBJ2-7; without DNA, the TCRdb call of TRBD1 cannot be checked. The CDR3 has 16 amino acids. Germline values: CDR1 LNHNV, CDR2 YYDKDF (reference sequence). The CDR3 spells CATSRASRDISYEQYF.

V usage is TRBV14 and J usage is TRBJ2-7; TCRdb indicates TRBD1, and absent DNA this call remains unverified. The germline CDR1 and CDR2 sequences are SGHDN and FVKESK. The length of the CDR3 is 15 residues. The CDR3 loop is CASSQDWGSSYEQYF.

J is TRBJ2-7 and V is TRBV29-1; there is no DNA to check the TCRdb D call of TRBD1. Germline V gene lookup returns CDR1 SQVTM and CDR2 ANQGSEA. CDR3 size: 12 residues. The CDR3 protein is CSPVGQGGEQYF.

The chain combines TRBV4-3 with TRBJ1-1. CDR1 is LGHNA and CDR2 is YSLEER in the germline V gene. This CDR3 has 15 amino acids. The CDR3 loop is CASSQGDYMNTEAFF.

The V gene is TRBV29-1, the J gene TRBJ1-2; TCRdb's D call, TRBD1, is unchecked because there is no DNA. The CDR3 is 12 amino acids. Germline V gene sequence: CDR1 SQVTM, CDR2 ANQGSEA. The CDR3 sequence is CSVSQGGYGYTF.

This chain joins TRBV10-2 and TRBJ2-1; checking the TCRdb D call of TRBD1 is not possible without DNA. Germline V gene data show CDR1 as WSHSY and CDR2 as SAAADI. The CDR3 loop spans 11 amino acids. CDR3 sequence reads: CATTGGHEQFF.

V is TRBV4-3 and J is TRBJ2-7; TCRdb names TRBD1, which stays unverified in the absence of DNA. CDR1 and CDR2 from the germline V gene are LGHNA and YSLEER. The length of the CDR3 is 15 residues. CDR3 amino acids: CASSQGHPGSYEQYF.

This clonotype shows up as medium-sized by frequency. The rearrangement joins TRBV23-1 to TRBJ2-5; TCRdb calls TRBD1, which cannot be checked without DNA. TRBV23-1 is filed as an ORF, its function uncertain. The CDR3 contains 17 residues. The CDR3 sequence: CASSQRIRQFDQETQYF.

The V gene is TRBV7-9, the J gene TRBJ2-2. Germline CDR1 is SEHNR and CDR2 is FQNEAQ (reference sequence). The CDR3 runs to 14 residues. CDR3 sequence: CASSSPDYTGELFF.

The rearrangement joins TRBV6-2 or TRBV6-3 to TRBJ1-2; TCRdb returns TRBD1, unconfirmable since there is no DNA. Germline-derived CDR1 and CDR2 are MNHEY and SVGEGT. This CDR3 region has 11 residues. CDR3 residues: CASSYGARFTF.

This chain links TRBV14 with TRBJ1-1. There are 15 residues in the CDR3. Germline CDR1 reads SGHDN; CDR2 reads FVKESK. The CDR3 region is CASSPFEGPNTEAFF.

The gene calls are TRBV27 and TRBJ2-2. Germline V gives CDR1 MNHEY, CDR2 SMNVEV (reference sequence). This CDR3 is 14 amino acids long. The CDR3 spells CASSLGLPYGELFF.

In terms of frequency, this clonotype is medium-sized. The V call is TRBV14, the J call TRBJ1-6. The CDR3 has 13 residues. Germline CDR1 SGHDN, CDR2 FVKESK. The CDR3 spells CASSPTAHSPLHF.

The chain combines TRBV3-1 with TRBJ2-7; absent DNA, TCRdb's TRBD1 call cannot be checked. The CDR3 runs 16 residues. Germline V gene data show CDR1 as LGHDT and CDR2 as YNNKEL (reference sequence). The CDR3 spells CASSQGPGQVSYEQYF.

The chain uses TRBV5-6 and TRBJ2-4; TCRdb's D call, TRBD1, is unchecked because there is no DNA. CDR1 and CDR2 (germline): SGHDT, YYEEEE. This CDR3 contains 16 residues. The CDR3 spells CASTTGTQLAKNIQYF.

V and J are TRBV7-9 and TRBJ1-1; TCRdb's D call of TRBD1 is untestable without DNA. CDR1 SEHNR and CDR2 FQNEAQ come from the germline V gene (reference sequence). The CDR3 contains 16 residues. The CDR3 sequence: CASSPWTGAKNTEAFF.